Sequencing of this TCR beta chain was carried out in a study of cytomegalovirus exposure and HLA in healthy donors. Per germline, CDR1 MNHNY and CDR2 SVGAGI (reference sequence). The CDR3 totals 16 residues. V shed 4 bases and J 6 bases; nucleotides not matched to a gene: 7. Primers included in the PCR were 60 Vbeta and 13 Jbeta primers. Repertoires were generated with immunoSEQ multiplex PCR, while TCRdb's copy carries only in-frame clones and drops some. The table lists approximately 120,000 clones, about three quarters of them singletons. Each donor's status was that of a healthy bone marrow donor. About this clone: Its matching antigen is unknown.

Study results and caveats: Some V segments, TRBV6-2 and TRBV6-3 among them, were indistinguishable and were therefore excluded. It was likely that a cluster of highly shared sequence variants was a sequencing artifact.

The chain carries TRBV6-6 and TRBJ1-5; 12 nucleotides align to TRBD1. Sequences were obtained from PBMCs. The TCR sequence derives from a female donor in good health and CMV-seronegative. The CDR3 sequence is CASSSWGQGAGQPQHF. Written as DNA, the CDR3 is TGTGCCAGCAGTTCATGGGGACAGGGGGCGGGTCAGCCCCAGCATTTT.